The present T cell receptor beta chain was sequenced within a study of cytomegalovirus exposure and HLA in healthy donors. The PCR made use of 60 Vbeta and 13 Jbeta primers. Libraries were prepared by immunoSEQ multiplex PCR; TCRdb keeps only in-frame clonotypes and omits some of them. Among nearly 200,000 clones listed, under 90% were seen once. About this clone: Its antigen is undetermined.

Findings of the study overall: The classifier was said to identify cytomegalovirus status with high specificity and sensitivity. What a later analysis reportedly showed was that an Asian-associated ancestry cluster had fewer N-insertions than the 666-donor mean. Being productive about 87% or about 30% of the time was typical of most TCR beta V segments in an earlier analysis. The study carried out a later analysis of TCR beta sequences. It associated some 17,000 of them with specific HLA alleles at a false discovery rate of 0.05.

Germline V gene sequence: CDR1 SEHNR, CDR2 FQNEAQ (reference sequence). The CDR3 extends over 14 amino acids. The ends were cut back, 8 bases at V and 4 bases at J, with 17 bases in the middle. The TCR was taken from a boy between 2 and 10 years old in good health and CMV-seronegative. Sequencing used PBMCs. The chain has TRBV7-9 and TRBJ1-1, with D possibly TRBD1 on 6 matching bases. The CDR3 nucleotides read TGTGCCAGCGGGTTACAGGGTGGAGGCACTGAAGCTTTCTTT. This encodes CASGLQGGGTEAFF.